The 18 T cell receptor beta chains below were found in one sample sequenced in a study of PD-1 blockade in classical Hodgkin lymphoma. The time point: cycle 4 day 1 (C4D1), after 5 to 7 weeks of nivolumab. Autologous stem cell transplantation was followed by relapse in every patient, and brentuximab vedotin exposure varied. Produced via immunoSEQ multiplex PCR; TCRdb's table is partial and in-frame only. This table has tens of thousands of clones, about three quarters appearing once. The sequencing here drew on peripheral blood mononuclear cells (PBMCs), taken before the fourth cycle of nivolumab. All receptors derive from a human donor with classical Hodgkin lymphoma.

V is TRBV11-2 and J is TRBJ1-5; maybe TRBD1 (5 bases). Germline lookup yields CDR1 SGHAT and CDR2 FQNNGV. V was cut by 0 bases and J by 3 bases, with 12 bases left in between. The CDR3 runs 16 residues. The CDR3 reads CASSLDRARHNQPQHF. The CDR3 nucleotides read TGTGCCAGCAGCTTAGACAGGGCCAGACACAATCAGCCCCAGCATTTT. The full variable domain, with the rest looked up from reference TRBV11-2 and TRBJ1-5, is EAGVAQSPRYKIIEKRQSVAFWCNPISGHATLYWYQQILGQGPKLLIQFQNNGVVDDSQLPKDRFSAERLKGVDSTLKIQPAKLEDSAVYLCASSLDRARHNQPQHFGDGTRLSIL.

The chain links TRBV27 to TRBJ2-5; 7 nucleotides match TRBD2. Germline V gene data show CDR1 as MNHEY and CDR2 as SMNVEV (reference sequence). The CDR3 spans 16 residues. J lost 2 bases, V lost 5 bases, and 11 bases had no gene match. As DNA, the CDR3 is TGTGCCAGCAGTGGGGCGGGAGCGGGCGAACAAGAGACCCAGTACTTC. It is translated as CASSGAGAGEQETQYF.

The chain recombines TRBV7-2 with TRBJ1-6; 7 bases match TRBD1. CDR1 and CDR2 (germline): SGHTA, FQGNSA. The CDR3 totals 17 residues. V shed 6 bases, J shed 3 bases, and the junction held 11 bases outside the gene matches. The CDR3 sequence: CASRYDRDSIYNSPLHF. CDR3 bases: TGTGCCAGCAGATATGACCGGGACAGCATCTATAATTCACCCCTCCACTTT.

This rearrangement joins TRBV18 to TRBJ2-7; TRBD2 might be the D (5 bases). The germline gives CDR1 KGHSH, CDR2 LQKENI. Trimming took off 2 bases at V and 3 bases at J, with 14 bases between the two ends. The CDR3 length is 15 residues. DNA for the CDR3: TGTGCCAGCTCACCAAGAGGGCAGGAACTCTACGAGCAGTACTTC. It translates to CASSPRGQELYEQYF.

The J gene is TRBJ1-3, the V gene TRBV15; 11 bases are a match to TRBD1. The germline CDR1 and CDR2 sequences are LNHNV and YYDKDF (reference sequence). The length of the CDR3 is 19 residues. V lost 2 bases and J lost 1; bases outside the gene matches: 10. CDR3 amino acids: CATSRPRTGGDPSGNTIYF. DNA of the CDR3: TGTGCCACCAGCAGACCCCGGACAGGGGGCGATCCATCTGGAAACACCATATATTTT.

This clone is a singleton in its sample. The rearrangement joins TRBV7-2 to TRBJ2-6, with a tentative D call TRBD2 (6 bases). Germline V lookup: CDR1 SGHTA, CDR2 FQGNSA. Trimming removed 5 bases at V and 0 bases at J, with 14 bases between. This CDR3 is built from 17 residues. CDR3 region: CASSISGTNSGANVLTF. Written as DNA, the CDR3 is TGTGCCAGCAGCATTAGCGGAACCAACTCTGGGGCCAACGTCCTGACTTTC.

This clone was seen a handful of times. J is TRBJ2-1 and V is TRBV4-2; a weak D match, TRBD2 (6 bases). CDR3 size: 17 residues. Germline V gene lookup returns CDR1 LGHNA and CDR2 YNFKEQ. V was cut by 0 bases and J by 4 bases, with 16 bases left in between. CDR3 bases: TGTGCCAGCAGCCAAGAGGTAGCGCGGGGTAGTTACAATGAGCAGTTCTTC. It translates to CASSQEVARGSYNEQFF.

The chain is built from TRBV28 and TRBJ1-1; D is unclear. The CDR3 loop spans 11 amino acids. The V gene's germline CDR1 is MDHEN and CDR2 SYDVKM. V was cut by 3 bases and J by 8 bases, with 7 bases left in between. The CDR3 DNA reads TGTGCCAGCAGTTTTCGATTCGAAGCTTTCTTT. Translated, it gives CASSFRFEAFF. The full variable domain, completed using reference TRBV28 and TRBJ1-1, is DVKVTQSSRYLVKRTGEKVFLECVQDMDHENMFWYRQDPGLGLRLIYFSYDVKMKEKGDIPEGYSVSREKKERFSLILESASTNQTSMYLCASSFRFEAFFGQGTRLTVV.

The gene calls are TRBV19 and TRBJ2-1; TRBD2 agrees at 10 bases. Germline CDR1 reads LNHDA; CDR2 reads SQIVND (reference sequence). The CDR3 has 16 amino acids. V was clipped by 3 bases and J by 3 bases; unmatched bases: 5. The CDR3 sequence is CASSILLAGNYNEQFF. CDR3 bases: TGTGCCAGTAGTATCCTACTAGCGGGGAACTACAATGAGCAGTTCTTC.

This clone was seen a handful of times. The chain employs TRBV6-6 and TRBJ1-5; a weak D match, TRBD1 (6 bases). Deletions cut 4 bases from V and 7 bases from J, with 14 bases between. Germline CDR1 MNHNY, CDR2 SVGAGI (reference sequence). The CDR3 covers 14 residues. The CDR3 sequence: CASSSPGHWQPQHF. CDR3 DNA sequence: TGTGCCAGCAGTTCACCGGGACACTGGCAGCCCCAGCATTTT.

V is TRBV5-1 and J is TRBJ2-3; D gene ambiguous. The V and J ends lost 2 bases and 6 bases respectively, with 10 bases between them. Germline V gives CDR1 SGHRS, CDR2 YFSETQ. The CDR3 spans 13 residues. CDR3 amino acids: CASSFGESDTQYF. The CDR3 coding sequence is TGCGCCAGCAGCTTTGGGGAATCGGATACGCAGTATTTT.

V gene TRBV27 combines with J gene TRBJ1-6; D is perhaps TRBD1 (5 bases). The CDR3 has 16 amino acids. Germline CDR1 reads MNHEY; CDR2 reads SMNVEV (reference sequence). Trimming pared 2 bases from V and 5 bases from J, leaving 13 bases between. The CDR3 nucleotides read TGTGCCAGCAGTTTAAAGGCAGGGTGGAATAATTCACCCCTCCACTTT. This gives the protein CASSLKAGWNNSPLHF.

This clone has a single count. The V and J genes are TRBV11-2 and TRBJ2-1, with D possibly called TRBD1 or TRBD2 (5 bases each). Trimming cost V 3 bases and J 5 bases, with 14 bases left between them. The CDR3 is made up of 15 amino acids. Germline CDR1 SGHAT, CDR2 FQNNGV. Here the CDR3 reads CASSFSEGRNNEQFF. In DNA form, the CDR3 reads TGTGCCAGCAGCTTTAGTGAGGGGCGAAACAATGAGCAGTTCTTC.

This clone appeared once. This chain connects TRBV5-8 to TRBJ1-1; the match to TRBD1 covers 9 bases. There are 14 residues in the CDR3. Germline V CDR1 and CDR2: SGHTS, YDEGEE. The J segment lost 6 bases and the V segment lost 4 bases, leaving 7 bases of the junction unmatched. CDR3 nucleotides: TGTGCCAGCAGCCCCCGGGACAGGGTTTCTGAAGCTTTCTTT. Amino acid sequence: CASSPRDRVSEAFF.

The rearrangement links TRBV9 to TRBJ1-2, with TRBD1 as a possible D gene (5 bases). Germline V gives CDR1 SGDLS, CDR2 YYNGEE. V lost 4 bases and J 8 bases, leaving 21 bases between the germline ends. The CDR3 loop spans 15 amino acids. DNA for the CDR3: TGTGCCAGCAGCCCAACTACCGACGGGGGATACGGCTACACCTTC. Protein product: CASSPTTDGGYGYTF.

This clone was detected once. This rearrangement joins TRBV7-9 to TRBJ1-5; D remains unclear. The CDR3 sequence is 13 residues long. Germline assignment: CDR1 SEHNR and CDR2 FQNEAQ (reference sequence). Trimming shortened V by 1 base and J by 7 bases, and 8 bases separated the two germline ends. CDR3 nucleotide sequence: TGTGCCAGCAGCTTAGATGGAGAGCAGCCCCAGCATTTT. This encodes CASSLDGEQPQHF. Complete variable domain (other parts from reference TRBV7-9 and TRBJ1-5): DTGVSQNPRHKITKRGQNVTFRCDPISEHNRLYWYRQTLGQGPEFLTYFQNEAQLEKSRLLSDRFSAERPKGSFSTLEIQRTEQGDSAMYLCASSLDGEQPQHFGDGTRLSIL.

This chain joins TRBV5-1 and TRBJ2-5; 8 bases map to TRBD1. Germline CDR1 and CDR2: SGHRS and YFSETQ. V was pared by 2 bases and J by 5 bases, with 5 bases of the junction left unmatched. The CDR3 runs 14 residues. Written as DNA, the CDR3 is TGCGCCAGCAGCTTCTCAGGGGGCGGCGAGACCCAGTACTTC. This translates into CASSFSGGGETQYF.

The rearrangement uses TRBV5-1 and TRBJ1-5; D is unresolved. This CDR3 has 13 amino acids. Trimming left V 8 bases short and J 1 base short, with 10 bases between. The germline gives CDR1 SGHRS, CDR2 YFSETQ. The CDR3 DNA sequence: TGCGCCAGTCGAAGCGTAAGCAATCAGCCCCAGCATTTT. Translating it yields CASRSVSNQPQHF.